This T cell receptor beta chain is drawn from a study of response to subunit inactivated influenza vaccine. One entry per CDR3 protein, called by TCRdb with MiXCR from the RT-PCR reads. Of over 650,000 distinct CDR3 sequences in the sample, less than 20% are singletons; the top ten hold approximately 11%. Sample: PBMCs from blood, taken 5 days after vaccination. The TCR comes from a man aged 50 to 60 who received an inactivated influenza vaccine.

The CDR3 spells CASSLTASGGSQETQYF. CDR3 nucleotide sequence: TGCGCCAGCAGCTTGACGGCTAGCGGGGGGAGTCAAGAGACCCAGTACTTC. The chain couples TRBV5-1 to TRBJ2-5; 11 bases agree with TRBD2. CDR3 length equals 17 residues. Germline CDR1 SGHRS, CDR2 YFSETQ. V was pared by 1 base and J by 2 bases, with 7 bases of the junction left unmatched.